The 5 T cell receptor beta chains below were found in one sample sequenced in a study of shared clonotypes between healthy human individuals. Method: immunoSEQ multiplex PCR; TCRdb's copy keeps in-frame clones and lacks some. The table has around 1,000,000 clones, 77% seen once; the top ten hold about 0.89%. Sequencing was done on a sample of memory CD4+ T cells from PBMCs. Subset meaning: CD45RA-negative fraction. Receptor source: a man younger than 35 in good health. Some clones in this sample may be carry-over from other donors' samples.

The chain carries TRBV28 and TRBJ2-7; 10 bases are shared with TRBD2. Germline loops: CDR1 MDHEN, CDR2 SYDVKM. The V and J ends lost 7 bases and 3 bases, in that order; junction bases with no gene match: 6. This CDR3 contains 14 residues. CDR3 loop: CASISLAGDYEQYF. DNA of the CDR3: TGTGCCAGCATCAGTCTAGCGGGAGACTACGAGCAGTACTTC.

This sequence joins TRBV29-1 and TRBJ1-2; 7 bases match TRBD1. This CDR3 is built from 13 residues. V shed 6 bases, J shed 7 bases, and the junction held 11 bases outside the gene matches. Per the germline V gene, CDR1 is SQVTM and CDR2 is ANQGSEA. This CDR3 reads CSVDTTGESGYTF. The CDR3, as DNA: TGCAGCGTGGACACCACAGGGGAGAGTGGCTACACCTTC.

CDR3 amino acids: CASSRTGVQYNEQFF. The CDR3 region has the DNA TGCGCCAGCAGCAGGACAGGGGTACAGTACAATGAGCAGTTCTTC. The rearrangement links TRBV5-1 to TRBJ2-1, with 9 positions matching TRBD1. The ends lost 4 bases at V and 4 bases at J; junction bases unmatched: 6. This CDR3 comprises 15 residues. CDR1 is SGHRS, CDR2 YFSETQ, per germline.

The CDR3 DNA sequence: TGTGCCAGCAGTTTGGTATATTCACCCCTCCACTTT. Protein product: CASSLVYSPLHF. The chain is built from TRBV28 and TRBJ1-6; D remains unclear. Trimming removed 3 bases from V and 8 bases from J, with 5 bases in between. The CDR3 spans 12 residues. Germline assignment: CDR1 MDHEN and CDR2 SYDVKM.

The genes are TRBV4-1 and TRBJ1-3, with 8 bases fitting TRBD1. Germline V gives CDR1 MGHRA, CDR2 YSYEKL. The CDR3 length is 15 residues. V dropped 2 bases and J dropped 7; count of bases not matched to a gene: 7. CDR3 in DNA: TGCGCCAGCAGCCAACCGGGACAGGAACGGAACACCATATATTTT. It encodes CASSQPGQERNTIYF.